These 14 T cell receptor beta chains were sequenced from one sample in a study of T cell responses to AZD1222 COVID-19 vaccine. TCRdb's copy holds only in-frame clones and misses some; the assay was immunoSEQ multiplex PCR. This table holds 100,000 to 150,000 clones, over 75% found once. Sequenced here: peripheral blood, sampled on day 0 of AZD1222 vaccination. All receptors come from an adult in good health.

This clone was found once. The chain joins TRBV3-1 (or the pseudogene TRBV3-2) to TRBJ1-2; no reliable D call. This CDR3 contains 13 residues. The V gene lost 0 bases and the J gene lost 4 bases, with 6 bases spanning the gap. Germline assignment: CDR1 LGHDT and CDR2 YNNKEL (reference sequence). This CDR3 reads CASSQDTLYGYTF. The CDR3 coding sequence is TGTGCCAGCAGCCAAGACACTCTCTATGGCTACACCTTC.

The table lists this clone with a few counts. This chain connects TRBV29-1 to TRBJ2-5, with 11 bases that match TRBD1. From germline, CDR1 is SQVTM and CDR2 ANQGSEA. The CDR3 has 12 amino acids. Germline trimming cut 7 bases from V and 4 bases from J; bases unmatched to any gene: 2. The CDR3 sequence is CSAGQGAETQYF. DNA for the CDR3: TGCAGCGCCGGACAGGGGGCAGAGACCCAGTACTTC.

This clone was seen a handful of times. The chain recombines TRBV27 with TRBJ1-6; D may be TRBD1 (5 bases). The CDR3 length is 14 residues. V was pared by 6 bases and J by 13 bases, with 19 bases between. Germline-derived CDR1 and CDR2 are MNHEY and SMNVEV (reference sequence). CDR3 DNA sequence: TGTGCCAGCAGCCCACGGCAGGGTCATAGTCCCCTCCACTTT. Translated, it gives CASSPRQGHSPLHF.

The chain recombines TRBV2 with TRBJ2-1; 8 nucleotides line up with TRBD2. The CDR3 is made up of 13 amino acids. The J segment lost 4 bases and the V segment lost 11 bases, leaving 7 bases of the junction unmatched. Looked up from germline, CDR1 is SNHLY and CDR2 is FYNNEI. This chain's CDR3 is CAVIAGGYNEQFF. The CDR3 DNA follows: TGTGCCGTCATTGCGGGGGGTTACAATGAGCAGTTCTTC.

V gene TRBV4-1 combines with J gene TRBJ1-4; maybe TRBD1 (5 bases). The CDR3 spans 16 residues. V shed 7 bases and J shed 6 bases, with 21 bases lying between them. The germline V gene has CDR1 MGHRA and CDR2 YSYEKL. The CDR3 sequence is CASITTRGYLDEKLFF. The CDR3 coding sequence is TGCGCCAGCATTACCACTCGGGGGTATTTAGATGAAAAACTGTTTTTT.

This sequence joins TRBV12-5 and TRBJ2-5; D remains unclear. This CDR3 region has 12 residues. V was trimmed by 5 bases and J by 4 bases, leaving 8 bases between them. The V gene's germline CDR1 is LGHNT and CDR2 FRNRAP. The CDR3: CASGPNSETQYF. The CDR3 DNA is TGTGCTAGTGGTCCAAATTCAGAGACCCAGTACTTC.

The rearrangement uses TRBV12-3 or TRBV12-4 and TRBJ2-7, with D perhaps given as TRBD1 or TRBD2 (5 bases each). The V end was cut by 7 bases, the J end by 1 base, with 11 bases between. This CDR3 region has 13 residues. As DNA, the CDR3 is TGTGCCAGCACCTGGGACGGATCCTACGAGCAGTACTTC. Translation gives CASTWDGSYEQYF.

The chain couples TRBV13 to TRBJ2-7; either TRBD1 or TRBD2 may supply D (5 bases each). Trimming stripped 4 bases from V and 0 bases from J, with 13 bases between. Germline V CDR1 and CDR2: PRHDT, FYEKMQ (reference sequence). This CDR3 contains 15 residues. The CDR3 is CASSSTGGTSYEQYF. In DNA form, the CDR3 reads TGTGCCAGCAGCTCCACTGGGGGAACCTCCTACGAGCAGTACTTC.

The chain recombines TRBV7-2 with TRBJ2-3; D possibly corresponds to TRBD2 (6 bases). Trimming took 5 bases from V and 4 from J, leaving 16 bases between them. Germline values: CDR1 SGHTA, CDR2 FQGNSA. The CDR3 is 15 residues long. In DNA form, the CDR3 reads TGTGCCAGCAGCCGGAGGGTCGGGATGCCAGATACGCAGTATTTT. It is translated as CASSRRVGMPDTQYF. Full variable domain (remainder filled in from reference TRBV7-2 and TRBJ2-3): GAGVSQSPSNKVTEKGKDVELRCDPISGHTALYWYRQSLGQGLEFLIYFQGNSAPDKSGLPSDRFSAERTGGSVSTLTIQRTQQEDSAVYLCASSRRVGMPDTQYFGPGTRLTVL.

This rearrangement joins TRBV18 to TRBJ2-5, with 11 bases matching TRBD1. The germline V gene encodes CDR1 KGHSH and CDR2 LQKENI. V lost 4 bases, J lost 4 bases, and 2 bases stayed unmatched. This CDR3 is built from 14 residues. This CDR3 reads CASSRDRGIETQYF. CDR3 nucleotides: TGTGCCAGCTCACGGGACAGGGGGATAGAGACCCAGTACTTC.

CDR3 sequence: CASSQVFQGSREKLFF. In DNA, the CDR3 is TGCGCCAGCAGCCAAGTGTTCCAGGGATCGAGGGAAAAACTGTTTTTT. This chain joins TRBV4-3 and TRBJ1-4; D perhaps matches TRBD1 (5 bases). CDR3 length equals 16 residues. Germline CDR1 reads LGHNA; CDR2 reads YSLEER. Trimming stripped 1 base from V and 8 bases from J, with 17 bases between.

The gene calls are TRBV11-2 and TRBJ2-7, with no clear D. The CDR3 totals 13 residues. V was cut by 4 bases and J by 8 bases, with 15 bases left in between. Per germline, CDR1 SGHAT and CDR2 FQNNGV. The CDR3 coding sequence is TGTGCCAGCAGCTCCCCCTCCCTACGACAGCAGTACTTC. It codes for CASSSPSLRQQYF.

J is TRBJ2-2 and V is TRBV2; D may correspond to TRBD1 or TRBD2 (6 bases each). Germline V gives CDR1 SNHLY, CDR2 FYNNEI. The CDR3 contains 15 residues. The V end lost 11 bases, the J end lost 6 bases, and 22 bases lay between the germline ends. The CDR3 region is CARTQVPGAAGELFF. For the CDR3, the DNA is TGTGCCCGAACACAGGTCCCGGGGGCGGCCGGGGAGCTGTTTTTT.

The genes are TRBV28 and TRBJ1-5; D possibly corresponds to TRBD1 (6 bases). Trimming took off 7 bases at V and 2 bases at J, with 18 bases between the two ends. The CDR3 is made up of 16 amino acids. Germline V CDR1 and CDR2: MDHEN, SYDVKM. CDR3 sequence: CASIQGGRLGNQPQHF. DNA of the CDR3: TGTGCCAGCATCCAAGGGGGTCGGCTTGGCAATCAGCCCCAGCATTTT.